Each of the 18 T cell receptor beta chains below was sequenced from the same sample in a study of blood T cell repertoires in COVID-19. Sequencing used immunoSEQ multiplex PCR; TCRdb keeps in-frame clones, though not all of them. The sample lists 300,000 to 450,000 clones, 87% occurring once. Sequencing was performed on peripheral blood. The receptors here all came from a woman in her 30s with COVID-19, enrolled during active disease.

This chain joins TRBV27 and TRBJ2-7; 10 nucleotides align to TRBD2. The CDR3 spans 15 residues. V lost 4 bases to trimming and J lost 0 bases; unmatched junction nucleotides: 3. From germline, CDR1 is MNHEY and CDR2 SMNVEV (reference sequence). The CDR3 DNA follows: TGTGCCAGCAGTTCCGGACTAGCGGTCTCCTACGAGCAGTACTTC. Its protein product is CASSSGLAVSYEQYF.

The CDR3 coding sequence is TGTGCCAGCAGCTGGGGACAGATTAACTATGGCTACACCTTC. This translates into CASSWGQINYGYTF. The V call is TRBV7-2, the J call TRBJ1-2; 7 bases map to TRBD1. Germline trimming cut 4 bases from V and 1 base from J; bases unmatched to any gene: 3. CDR1 is SGHTA and CDR2 is FQGNSA in the germline V gene. The CDR3 length is 14 residues.

The chain has TRBV30 and TRBJ1-1; 10 bases align to TRBD1. The CDR3 spans 14 residues. V shed 3 bases and J 3 bases; nucleotides not matched to a gene: 4. Looked up from germline, CDR1 is GTSNPN and CDR2 is SVGIG (reference sequence). DNA of the CDR3: TGTGCCTGGAGACGACAGGGGGCGTACACTGAAGCTTTCTTT. This encodes CAWRRQGAYTEAFF.

V and J are TRBV7-2 and TRBJ1-1, with TRBD1 identical over 7 bases. Trimming removed 5 bases from V and 6 bases from J; junction bases left unmatched: 9. Germline V CDR1 and CDR2: SGHTA, FQGNSA. The length of the CDR3 is 14 residues. CDR3 in amino acids: CASSPRGLSAEAFF. In DNA form, the CDR3 reads TGTGCCAGCAGCCCGAGGGGGCTGAGCGCTGAAGCTTTCTTT.

The chain joins TRBV21-1 to TRBJ2-1; TRBD2, the D gene given by the table, was not confirmed from the DNA. TRBV21-1 is tagged as a pseudogene. The CDR3 loop spans 17 amino acids. In DNA form, the CDR3 reads TGTGCCAGCAGCAAAGTGTCAGGGACTAGCGGTCACAATGAGCAGTTCTTC. Protein sequence: CASSKVSGTSGHNEQFF.

This clone was recorded once. The gene calls are TRBV11-2 and TRBJ1-1; D is perhaps TRBD1 (5 bases). The V gene lost 2 bases and the J gene lost 3 bases, with 13 bases spanning the gap. The germline V gene encodes CDR1 SGHAT and CDR2 FQNNGV. The length of the CDR3 is 15 residues. As DNA, the CDR3 is TGTGCCAGCAGCTTACGCCTGCGGGGCGACACTGAAGCTTTCTTT. Amino acids: CASSLRLRGDTEAFF.

V is TRBV28 and J is TRBJ2-7; 8 bases line up with TRBD1. From germline, CDR1 is MDHEN and CDR2 SYDVKM. The CDR3 sequence is 18 residues long. V gave up 2 bases and J gave up 3 bases; unmatched junction bases: 15. CDR3 in amino acids: CASSLLKWGQGAHYEQYF. CDR3 bases: TGTGCCAGCAGTTTACTAAAATGGGGGCAGGGGGCCCACTACGAGCAGTACTTC.

The V and J genes are TRBV30 and TRBJ1-5; a possible D gene is TRBD1 (6 bases). This CDR3 has 13 amino acids. CDR1 is GTSNPN, CDR2 SVGIG, per germline (reference sequence). The V end was cut by 2 bases, the J end by 6 bases, with 11 bases between. For the CDR3, the DNA is TGTGCCTGGAGTCAGGGGAGGGGTCAGCCCCAGCATTTT. It specifies CAWSQGRGQPQHF.

This chain links TRBV11-2 with TRBJ1-5; 8 bases match TRBD1. Germline-derived CDR1 and CDR2 are SGHAT and FQNNGV. V trimming: 5 bases; J trimming: 7 bases; junction bases outside the gene matches: 4. This CDR3 is built from 13 residues. The CDR3 DNA follows: TGTGCCAGCAGCCCAGGGGGCGACCAGCCCCAGCATTTT. Translated, it gives CASSPGGDQPQHF.

V is TRBV29-1 and J is TRBJ2-7, with 14 positions matching TRBD2. The V segment lost 3 bases and the J segment 1 base; nucleotides outside the gene matches: 5. CDR1 and CDR2 from the germline V gene are SQVTM and ANQGSEA. The CDR3 contains 16 residues. The chain's CDR3 is CSVDGLAGGKSYEQYF. CDR3 nucleotide sequence: TGCAGCGTTGATGGACTAGCGGGAGGCAAGTCCTACGAGCAGTACTTC.

The CDR3 region is CASSQGQGDSLLETQYF. CDR3 sequence (DNA): TGCGCCAGCAGCCAGGGACAGGGGGATTCCCTCTTGGAGACCCAGTACTTC. The chain has TRBV4-1 and TRBJ2-5, with 11 bases lining up with TRBD1. Trimming took 3 bases from V and 5 from J; bases not matched to a gene: 11. The CDR3 is made up of 17 amino acids. Germline V CDR1 and CDR2: MGHRA, YSYEKL.

V usage is TRBV4-2 and J usage is TRBJ2-5; maybe TRBD2 (5 bases). CDR1 is LGHNA and CDR2 is YNFKEQ in the germline V gene. The CDR3 spans 14 residues. Trimming pared 1 base from V and 2 bases from J, leaving 8 bases between. CDR3 in DNA: TGTGCCAGCAGCCAAGGACTACGACAAGAGACCCAGTACTTC. Translated: CASSQGLRQETQYF.

This rearrangement joins TRBV11-2 to TRBJ2-5; maybe TRBD1 (5 bases). V lost 3 bases, J lost 1 base, and 12 bases lay in between. Germline lookup yields CDR1 SGHAT and CDR2 FQNNGV. The CDR3 length is 15 residues. DNA for the CDR3: TGTGCCAGCAGCTTGACAGCGATTATCCAAGAGACCCAGTACTTC. Translation gives CASSLTAIIQETQYF.

The chain employs TRBV5-1 and TRBJ2-7, with a tentative D call TRBD1 (6 bases). The CDR3 has 14 amino acids. The V gene lost 1 base and the J gene lost 5 bases, with 13 bases spanning the gap. The V gene's germline CDR1 is SGHRS and CDR2 YFSETQ. The chain's CDR3 is CASSLTQGKDEQYF. The CDR3 bases are TGCGCCAGCAGCTTGACACAGGGTAAAGACGAGCAGTACTTC.

This clone was picked up one time. The chain has TRBV7-2 and TRBJ1-1; D is unresolved. This CDR3 comprises 14 residues. The germline CDR1 and CDR2 sequences are SGHTA and FQGNSA. The V gene lost 6 bases and the J gene lost 0 bases, with 11 bases spanning the gap. CDR3 bases: TGTGCCAGCAGTTTCAACTCCATGAACACTGAAGCTTTCTTT. The encoded protein is CASSFNSMNTEAFF.

The CDR3 region has the DNA TGTGCCAGCAGCTTAGGGGGGGGGCTTGGAAACACCATATATTTT. Its protein is CASSLGGGLGNTIYF. The gene calls are TRBV7-2 and TRBJ1-3; tentatively, D is TRBD1 (6 bases). The CDR3 consists of 15 residues. V dropped 1 base and J dropped 3 bases, with 10 bases sitting between them. The V gene's germline CDR1 is SGHTA and CDR2 FQGNSA.

V is TRBV27 and J is TRBJ2-1; 7 bases map to TRBD1. V shed 4 bases, J shed 5 bases, and the junction held 8 bases outside the gene matches. This CDR3 is built from 15 residues. Germline assignment: CDR1 MNHEY and CDR2 SMNVEV (reference sequence). DNA for the CDR3: TGTGCCAGCAGTTCGGGACAGTTATTAAACAATGAGCAGTTCTTC. Residues: CASSSGQLLNNEQFF.

This clone showed up just once. The chain links TRBV7-9 to TRBJ1-1, with D uncertain. The ends were cut back, 1 base at V and 4 bases at J, with 10 bases in the middle. The CDR3 sequence is 14 residues long. CDR1 is SEHNR, CDR2 FQNEAQ, per germline (reference sequence). The CDR3 loop is CASSLDSGGTEAFF. The CDR3 nucleotides are TGTGCCAGCAGCTTAGACAGTGGAGGCACTGAAGCTTTCTTT.